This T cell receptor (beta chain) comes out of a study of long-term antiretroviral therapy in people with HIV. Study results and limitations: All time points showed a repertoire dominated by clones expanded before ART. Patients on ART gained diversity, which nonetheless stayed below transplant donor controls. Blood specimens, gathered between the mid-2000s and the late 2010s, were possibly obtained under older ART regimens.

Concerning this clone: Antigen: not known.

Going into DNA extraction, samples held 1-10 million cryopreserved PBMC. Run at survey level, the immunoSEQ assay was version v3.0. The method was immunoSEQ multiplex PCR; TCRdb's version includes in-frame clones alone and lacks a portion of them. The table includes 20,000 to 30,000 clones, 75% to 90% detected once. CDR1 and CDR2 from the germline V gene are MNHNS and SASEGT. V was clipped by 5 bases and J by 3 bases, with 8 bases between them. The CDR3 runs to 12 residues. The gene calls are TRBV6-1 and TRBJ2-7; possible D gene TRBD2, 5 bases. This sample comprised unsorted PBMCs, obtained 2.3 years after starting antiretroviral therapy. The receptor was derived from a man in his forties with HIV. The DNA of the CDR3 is TGTGCCAGCAGTATGGGGAGCTACGAGCAGTACTTC. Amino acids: CASSMGSYEQYF.